The rows below give T cell receptor beta chains drawn from one sample of a study of blood T cells in healthy people across ages. Via MiXCR, TCRdb re-called the 5' RACE reads, giving one row per CDR3 protein. The sample includes hundreds of thousands of distinct CDR3 sequences, roughly 64% of them seen just once. The sequencing input was blood. The receptors were sampled from a man younger than 40 in good health. The CDR3 runs from the conserved cysteine through the conserved F or W. The D gene is left open where the match is weak. Expanded clones are given a class, and other clones once, few, many or no size at all.

len	abundance	d_gene	j_gene	v_gene	CDR3nt	CDR3aa
15	-	TRBD2	TRBJ2-3	TRBV28	TGTGCCAGCTATTCGGCTAGCGGGAGTCGGGATACGCAGTATTTT	CASYSASGSRDTQYF
13	-	-	TRBJ2-7	TRBV6-1	TGTGCCAGTGTGCAAGGGATTGCCTACGAGCAGTACTTC	CASVQGIAYEQYF
14	-	-	TRBJ1-5	TRBV15	TGTGCCACCAGCAGAGAGGCAGGTTATCAGCCCCAGCATTTT	CATSREAGYQPQHF
13	-	-	TRBJ2-3	TRBV3-1	TGTGCCAGCAGCCAAGATGAGTCCGACGGACAGTATTTT	CASSQDESDGQYF
19	-	-	TRBJ2-1	TRBV4-3	TGCGCCAGCAGCCAAGATTACGGGGGTGGGCTCGCCGACTGGAATGAGCAGTTCTTC	CASSQDYGGGLADWNEQFF
14	-	-	TRBJ2-3	TRBV27	TGTGCCAGCAGGTACTTGCAGGGGCCAGATACGCAGTATTTT	CASRYLQGPDTQYF
20	-	-	TRBJ2-5	TRBV25-1	TGTGCCAGCAGTGAATCTCTGACTGATAACTTTACTCCGTACCAAGAGACCCAGTACTTC	CASSESLTDNFTPYQETQYF
14	-	-	TRBJ2-7	TRBV6-6	TGTGCCAGCAGTCGCGGGACAGATTACTACGAGCAGTACTTC	CASSRGTDYYEQYF
14	-	-	TRBJ1-2	TRBV29-1	TGCAGCGTTGAACCCGGGACCGCGAACTATGGCTACACCTTC	CSVEPGTANYGYTF
12	few	-	TRBJ2-5	TRBV7-2	TGTGCCAGCAGCTTCCTAGAAGGGACCCAGTACTTC	CASSFLEGTQYF
15	-	TRBD2	TRBJ2-3	TRBV10-3	TGTGCCATCAGTTGGAGCGGGACTAACACAGATACGCAGTATTTT	CAISWSGTNTDTQYF
15	many	-	TRBJ2-1	TRBV20-1	TGCAGTGCCCTGACAGGATTCTCCTCCTACAATGAGCAGTTCTTC	CSALTGFSSYNEQFF
12	-	-	TRBJ1-2	TRBV12-3/TRBV12-4	TGTGCCAGCAACTTAGGGTCCTATGGCTACACCTTC	CASNLGSYGYTF
16	-	TRBD1	TRBJ2-4	TRBV6-2/TRBV6-3	TGTGCCAGCAGTCTGACCGGGACAGGGGGCAAAAACATTCAGTACTTC	CASSLTGTGGKNIQYF
13	many	-	TRBJ2-7	TRBV12-3/TRBV12-4	TGTGCCAGCAGTCCCCTGGGGGGTCTCGAGCAGTACTTC	CASSPLGGLEQYF
16	-	-	TRBJ2-7	TRBV21-1	TGTGCCAGCAGGGGAAAAACGGACATAACATGGAGGGAGCAGTACTTC	CASRGKTDITWREQYF
13	-	-	TRBJ1-6	TRBV6-1	TGTGCCAGCAGTACCGGGGTTAATTCACCCCTCCACTTT	CASSTGVNSPLHF
16	few	-	TRBJ2-7	TRBV7-2	TGTGCCAGCAGCTTAGTAACCCGGGGGCCTCTCCACGAGCAGTACTTC	CASSLVTRGPLHEQYF
15	once	-	TRBJ2-7	TRBV7-6	TGTGCCAGCAGCCCACCTAGGACACCCTCCTACGAGCAGTACTTC	CASSPPRTPSYEQYF
16	-	-	TRBJ2-1	TRBV5-1	TGCGCCAGCAGCTTAGTTTCGGTAGCGGCTAACAATGAGCAGTTCTTC	CASSLVSVAANNEQFF
14	-	-	TRBJ2-5	TRBV6-2/TRBV6-3	TGTGCCAAAAGGTTGAGGAGCAAGCAAGAGACCCAGTACTTC	CAKRLRSKQETQYF
15	-	-	TRBJ1-2	TRBV6-2/TRBV6-3	TGTGCCAGCAGTACGACCGAGACAGTCAACTATGGCTACACCTTC	CASSTTETVNYGYTF